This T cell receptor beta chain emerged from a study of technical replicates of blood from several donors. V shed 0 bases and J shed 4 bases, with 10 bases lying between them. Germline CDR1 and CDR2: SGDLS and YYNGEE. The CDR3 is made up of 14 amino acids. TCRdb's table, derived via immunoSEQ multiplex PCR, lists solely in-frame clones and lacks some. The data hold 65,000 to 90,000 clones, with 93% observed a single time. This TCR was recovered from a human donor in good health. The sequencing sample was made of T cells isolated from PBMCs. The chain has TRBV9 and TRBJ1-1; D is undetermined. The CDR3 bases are TGTGCCAGCAGCGTAGGACTTCCTGGCACTGAAGCTTTCTTT. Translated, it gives CASSVGLPGTEAFF.